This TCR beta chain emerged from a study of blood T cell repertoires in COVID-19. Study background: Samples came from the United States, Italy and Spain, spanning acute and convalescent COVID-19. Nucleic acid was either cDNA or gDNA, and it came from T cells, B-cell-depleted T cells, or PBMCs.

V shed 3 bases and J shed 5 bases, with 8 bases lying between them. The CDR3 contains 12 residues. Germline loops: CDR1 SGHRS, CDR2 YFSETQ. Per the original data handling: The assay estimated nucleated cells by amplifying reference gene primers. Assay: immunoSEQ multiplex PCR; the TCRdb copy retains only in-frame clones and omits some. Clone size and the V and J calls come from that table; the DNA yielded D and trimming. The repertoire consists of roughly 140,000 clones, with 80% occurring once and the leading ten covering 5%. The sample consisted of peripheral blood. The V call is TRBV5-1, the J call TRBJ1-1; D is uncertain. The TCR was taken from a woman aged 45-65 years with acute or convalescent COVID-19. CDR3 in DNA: TGCGCCAGCAGCTCCGGGTGGACTGAAGCTTTCTTT. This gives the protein CASSSGWTEAFF.